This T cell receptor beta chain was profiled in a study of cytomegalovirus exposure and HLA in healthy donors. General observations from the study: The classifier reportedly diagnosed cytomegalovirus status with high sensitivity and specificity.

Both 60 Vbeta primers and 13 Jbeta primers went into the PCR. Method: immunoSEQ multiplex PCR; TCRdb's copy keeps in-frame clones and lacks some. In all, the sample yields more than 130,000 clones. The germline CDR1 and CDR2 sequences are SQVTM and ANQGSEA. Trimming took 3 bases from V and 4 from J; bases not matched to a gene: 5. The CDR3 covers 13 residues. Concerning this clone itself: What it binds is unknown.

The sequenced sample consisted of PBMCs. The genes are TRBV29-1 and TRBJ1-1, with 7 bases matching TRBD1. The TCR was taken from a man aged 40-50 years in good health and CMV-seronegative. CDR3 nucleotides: TGCAGCGTTGATCAGGCAGGGGGCACTGAAGCTTTCTTT. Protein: CSVDQAGGTEAFF.